These 3 T cell receptor beta chains originate from one sample sequenced in a study of somatic mutations in cytotoxic T cells in rheumatoid arthritis. Libraries were prepared by immunoSEQ multiplex PCR; TCRdb keeps only in-frame clonotypes and omits some of them. The sample holds 9,500 to 11,000 clones, just under 85% seen once. Specimen: CD8+ T cells sorted from blood. These receptors all stem from a woman aged 60 to 75 with rheumatoid arthritis.

The V call is TRBV7-6, the J call TRBJ2-7, with 10 nucleotides matching TRBD2. Trimming took 5 bases from V and 2 from J; bases not matched to a gene: 15. Germline V gene data show CDR1 as SGHVS and CDR2 as FNYEAQ. CDR3 size: 18 residues. The CDR3 loop is CASSPGLASARGTYEQYF. The CDR3 DNA is TGTGCCAGCAGCCCGGGACTAGCGTCCGCCAGGGGTACCTACGAGCAGTACTTC.

J is TRBJ2-3 and V is TRBV5-6; 10 bases are a match to TRBD2. This CDR3 is built from 19 residues. Losses at the gene ends were 0 bases for V and 0 bases for J; bases not matched to a gene: 10. Germline CDR1 reads SGHDT; CDR2 reads YYEEEE. The CDR3 here is CASSLGLAGVMVSTDTQYF. The CDR3 DNA is TGTGCCAGCAGCTTGGGGCTAGCGGGAGTTATGGTGAGCACAGATACGCAGTATTTT.

The genes are TRBV6-5 and TRBJ2-7; D possibly corresponds to TRBD2 (5 bases). The CDR3 is 13 residues long. V lost 2 bases and J 4 bases, leaving 9 bases between the germline ends. The germline V gene encodes CDR1 MNHEY and CDR2 SVGAGI. The CDR3 reads CASSYDSGYEQYF. Here the CDR3 DNA reads TGTGCCAGCAGTTACGACTCGGGGTACGAGCAGTACTTC.